The present TCR beta chain was sequenced within a study of PD-1 blockade in classical Hodgkin lymphoma. Points from the study as a whole: Baseline TCR diversity was reportedly lower in newly diagnosed patients than in healthy donors. It was reported as lower still in relapsed/refractory patients.

The CDR3 is 16 amino acids. V lost 7 bases and J lost 7; bases outside the gene matches: 13. Germline V gene sequence: CDR1 MDHEN, CDR2 SYDVKM. In the case of this clone: The antigen is unknown.

Repertoires were generated with immunoSEQ multiplex PCR, while TCRdb's copy carries only in-frame clones and drops some. The sample shows about 35,000 clones, approximately 92% of them seen only once. Brentuximab vedotin exposure varied, and every patient relapsed after autologous stem cell transplantation. Purified CD4+ T cells were obtained from thawed PBMCs through magnetic negative selection. This sequence originates from a human donor with classical Hodgkin lymphoma. The rearrangement joins TRBV28 to TRBJ2-1; 10 positions match TRBD2. This sample comprised CD4+ T cells from blood, obtained at baseline. Here the CDR3 DNA reads TGTGCCAGCACCTCATTGGGGCCTAGCGGGAGTAATGAGCAGTTCTTC. Translating gives CASTSLGPSGSNEQFF.